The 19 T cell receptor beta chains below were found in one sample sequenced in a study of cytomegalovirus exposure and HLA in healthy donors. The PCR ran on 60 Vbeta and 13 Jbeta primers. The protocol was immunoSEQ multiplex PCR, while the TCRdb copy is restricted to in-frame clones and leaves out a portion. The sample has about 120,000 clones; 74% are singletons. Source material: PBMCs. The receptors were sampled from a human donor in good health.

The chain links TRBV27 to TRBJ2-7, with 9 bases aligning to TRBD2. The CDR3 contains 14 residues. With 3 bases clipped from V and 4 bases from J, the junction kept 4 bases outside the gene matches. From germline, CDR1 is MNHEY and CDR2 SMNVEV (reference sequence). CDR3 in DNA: TGTGCCAGCAGTTTTGCGGGAGGGGAATACGAGCAGTACTTC. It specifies CASSFAGGEYEQYF.

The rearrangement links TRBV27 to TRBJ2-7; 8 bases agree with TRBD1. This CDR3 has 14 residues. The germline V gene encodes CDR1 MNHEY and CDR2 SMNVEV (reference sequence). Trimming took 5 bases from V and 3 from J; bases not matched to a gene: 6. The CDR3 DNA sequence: TGTGCCAGCAGTCGATCAGACAGGGGCTACGAGCAGTACTTC. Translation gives CASSRSDRGYEQYF.

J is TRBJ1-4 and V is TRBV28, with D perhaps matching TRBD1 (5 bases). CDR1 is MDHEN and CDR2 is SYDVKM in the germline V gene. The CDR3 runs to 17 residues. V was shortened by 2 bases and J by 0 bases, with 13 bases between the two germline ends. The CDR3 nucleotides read TGTGCCAGCAGTTTACTGTCCAGGACAACAACTAATGAAAAACTGTTTTTT. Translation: CASSLLSRTTTNEKLFF. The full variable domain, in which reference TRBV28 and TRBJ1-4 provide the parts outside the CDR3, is DVKVTQSSRYLVKRTGEKVFLECVQDMDHENMFWYRQDPGLGLRLIYFSYDVKMKEKGDIPEGYSVSREKKERFSLILESASTNQTSMYLCASSLLSRTTTNEKLFFGSGTQLSVL.

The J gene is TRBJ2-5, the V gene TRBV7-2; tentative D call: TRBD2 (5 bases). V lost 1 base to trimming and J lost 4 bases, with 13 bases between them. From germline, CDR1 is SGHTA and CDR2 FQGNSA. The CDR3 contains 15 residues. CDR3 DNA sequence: TGTGCCAGCAGCTTAGGTACTAGACGGAGAGAGACCCAGTACTTC. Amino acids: CASSLGTRRRETQYF.

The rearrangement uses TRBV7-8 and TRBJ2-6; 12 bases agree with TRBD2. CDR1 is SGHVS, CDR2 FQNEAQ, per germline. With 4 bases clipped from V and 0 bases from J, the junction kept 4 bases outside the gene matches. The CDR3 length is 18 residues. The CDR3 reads CASSSLAGGSSGANVLTF. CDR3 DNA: TGTGCCAGCAGCTCCCTAGCGGGGGGGAGCTCTGGGGCCAACGTCCTGACTTTC. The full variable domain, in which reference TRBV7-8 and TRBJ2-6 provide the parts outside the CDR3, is GAGVSQSPRYKVAKRGQDVALRCDPISGHVSLFWYQQALGQGPEFLTYFQNEAQLDKSGLPSDRFFAERPEGSVSTLKIQRTQQEDSAVYLCASSSLAGGSSGANVLTFGAGSRLTVL.

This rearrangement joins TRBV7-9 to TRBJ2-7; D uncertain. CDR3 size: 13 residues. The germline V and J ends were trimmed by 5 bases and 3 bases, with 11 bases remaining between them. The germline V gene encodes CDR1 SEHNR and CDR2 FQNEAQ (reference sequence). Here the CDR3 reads CASSAPPGYEQYF. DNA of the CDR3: TGTGCCAGCAGCGCCCCCCCAGGCTACGAGCAGTACTTC.

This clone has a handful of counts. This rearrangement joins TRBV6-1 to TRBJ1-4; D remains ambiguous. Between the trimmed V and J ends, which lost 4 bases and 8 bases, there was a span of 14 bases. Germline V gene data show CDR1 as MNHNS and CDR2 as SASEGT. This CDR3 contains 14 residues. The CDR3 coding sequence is TGTGCCAGCAGTGCCGGCGGCGTCCTGGAAAAACTGTTTTTT. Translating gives CASSAGGVLEKLFF.

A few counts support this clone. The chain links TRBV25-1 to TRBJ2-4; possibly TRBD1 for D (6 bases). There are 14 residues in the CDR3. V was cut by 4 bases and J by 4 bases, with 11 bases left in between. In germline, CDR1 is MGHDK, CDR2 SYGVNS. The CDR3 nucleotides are TGTGCCAGCAGTGGAGACAGGCTAAAAAACATTCAGTACTTC. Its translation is CASSGDRLKNIQYF.

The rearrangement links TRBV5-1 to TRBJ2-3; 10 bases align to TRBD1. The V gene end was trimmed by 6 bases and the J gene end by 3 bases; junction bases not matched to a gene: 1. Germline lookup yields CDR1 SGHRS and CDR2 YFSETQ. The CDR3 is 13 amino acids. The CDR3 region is CASTGQGTDTQYF. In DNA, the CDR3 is TGCGCCAGCACGGGACAGGGGACAGATACGCAGTATTTT. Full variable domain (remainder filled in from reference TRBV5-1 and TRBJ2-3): KAGVTQTPRYLIKTRGQQVTLSCSPISGHRSVSWYQQTPGQGLQFLFEYFSETQRNKGNFPGRFSGRQFSNSRSEMNVSTLELGDSALYLCASTGQGTDTQYFGPGTRLTVL.

The CDR3 coding sequence is TGTGCCAGCAGCCCTAGCGGGGGGTTCTATGAGCAGTTCTTC. It encodes CASSPSGGFYEQFF. The chain couples TRBV7-3 to TRBJ2-1; the match to TRBD2 covers 11 bases. The CDR3 is 14 residues long. The V segment lost 5 bases and the J segment 8 bases; nucleotides outside the gene matches: 5. CDR1 is SGHTA and CDR2 is FQGTGA in the germline V gene. The full variable domain, in which reference TRBV7-3 and TRBJ2-1 provide the parts outside the CDR3, is GAGVSQTPSNKVTEKGKYVELRCDPISGHTALYWYRQSLGQGPEFLIYFQGTGAADDSGLPNDRFFAVRPEGSVSTLKIQRTERGDSAVYLCASSPSGGFYEQFFGPGTRLTVL.

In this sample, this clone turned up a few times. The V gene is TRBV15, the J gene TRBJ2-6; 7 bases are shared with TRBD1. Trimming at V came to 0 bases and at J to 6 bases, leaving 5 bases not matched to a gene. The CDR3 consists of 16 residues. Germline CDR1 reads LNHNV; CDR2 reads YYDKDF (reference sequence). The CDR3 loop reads CATSRDQGGSANVLTF. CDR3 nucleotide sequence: TGTGCCACCAGCAGAGATCAAGGGGGCTCGGCCAACGTCCTGACTTTC.

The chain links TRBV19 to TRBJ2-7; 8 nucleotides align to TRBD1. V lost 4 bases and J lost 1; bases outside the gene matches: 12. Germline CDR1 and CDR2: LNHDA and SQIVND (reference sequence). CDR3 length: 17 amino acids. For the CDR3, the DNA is TGTGCCAGTAGTACTATAACGGCCAGGGGGCTTTCCTACGAGCAGTACTTC. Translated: CASSTITARGLSYEQYF.

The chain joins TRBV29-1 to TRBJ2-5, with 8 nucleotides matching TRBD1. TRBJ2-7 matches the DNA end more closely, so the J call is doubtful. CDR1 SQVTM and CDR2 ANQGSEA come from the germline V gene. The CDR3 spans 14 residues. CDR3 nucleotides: TGCAGCGCCATGCCAGGGGGCTCTTCCTACGAGCAGTACTTC. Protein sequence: CSAMPGGSSYEQYF.

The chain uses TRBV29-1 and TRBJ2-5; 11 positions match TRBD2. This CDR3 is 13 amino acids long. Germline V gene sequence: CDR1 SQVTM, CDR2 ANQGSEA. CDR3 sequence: CSIAASGRQTQYF. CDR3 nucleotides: TGCAGTATTGCGGCTAGCGGGAGGCAGACCCAGTACTTC.

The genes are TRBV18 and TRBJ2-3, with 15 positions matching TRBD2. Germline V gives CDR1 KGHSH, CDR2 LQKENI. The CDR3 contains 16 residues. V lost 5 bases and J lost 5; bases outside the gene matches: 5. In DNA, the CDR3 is TGTGCCAGCTCAAGGACTAGCGGGGGGGCCGGAGATACGCAGTATTTT. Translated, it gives CASSRTSGGAGDTQYF. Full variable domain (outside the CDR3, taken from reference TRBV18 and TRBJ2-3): NAGVMQNPRHLVRRRGQEARLRCSPMKGHSHVYWYRQLPEEGLKFMVYLQKENIIDESGMPKERFSAEFPKEGPSILRIQQVVRGDSAAYFCASSRTSGGAGDTQYFGPGTRLTVL.

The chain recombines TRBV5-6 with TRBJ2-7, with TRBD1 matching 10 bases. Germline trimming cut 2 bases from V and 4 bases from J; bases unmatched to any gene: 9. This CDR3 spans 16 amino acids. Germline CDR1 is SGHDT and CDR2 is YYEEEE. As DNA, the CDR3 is TGTGCCAGCAGCTTTTTTAGCGACAGGGGGCGTTACGAGCAGTACTTC. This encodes CASSFFSDRGRYEQYF.

The CDR3 DNA reads as TGTGCCAGCAGCCCCCAAAGCAGGGTGAGTTTGGGCAATCAGCCCCAGCATTTT. Translated, it gives CASSPQSRVSLGNQPQHF. The V and J genes are TRBV21-1 and TRBJ1-5; the listed D gene, TRBD1, was not tested against the DNA. TRBV21-1 is a recognized pseudogene. This CDR3 is built from 18 residues.

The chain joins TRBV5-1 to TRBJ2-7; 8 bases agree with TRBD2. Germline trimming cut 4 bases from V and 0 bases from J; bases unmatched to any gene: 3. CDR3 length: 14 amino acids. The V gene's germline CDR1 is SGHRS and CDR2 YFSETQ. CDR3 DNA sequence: TGCGCCAGCAGCCCGGGAGGGAGCTCCTACGAGCAGTACTTC. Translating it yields CASSPGGSSYEQYF.

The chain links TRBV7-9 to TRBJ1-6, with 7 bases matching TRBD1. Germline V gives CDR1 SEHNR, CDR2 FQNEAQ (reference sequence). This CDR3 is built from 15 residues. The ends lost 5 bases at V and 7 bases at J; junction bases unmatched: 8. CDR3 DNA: TGTGCCAGCAGCCCCAACAGGGGTGGGAATTCACCCCTCCACTTT. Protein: CASSPNRGGNSPLHF.